These 10 T cell receptor beta chains were sequenced from one sample in a study of blood T cell repertoires in COVID-19. The protocol was immunoSEQ multiplex PCR, while the TCRdb copy is restricted to in-frame clones and leaves out a portion. Of approximately 74,000 clones listed, approximately 88% are singletons. Input material: peripheral blood. Source of these receptors: an elderly man with active or convalescent COVID-19.

The J gene is TRBJ1-4, the V gene TRBV5-1, with unresolved D. The V and J ends lost 4 bases and 0 bases respectively, with 7 bases between them. Germline-derived CDR1 and CDR2 are SGHRS and YFSETQ. The CDR3 extends over 14 amino acids. The CDR3 is CASSGRSTNEKLFF. In DNA form, the CDR3 reads TGCGCCAGCAGCGGGAGGTCAACTAATGAAAAACTGTTTTTT.

This chain joins TRBV3-1 (or the pseudogene TRBV3-2) and TRBJ2-2, with D maybe TRBD2 (5 bases). The V end was cut by 4 bases, the J end by 5 bases, with 11 bases between. Germline CDR1 and CDR2: LGHDT and YNNKEL (reference sequence). This CDR3 contains 14 residues. The CDR3 loop reads CASSPFGRTGELFF. In DNA, the CDR3 is TGTGCCAGCAGCCCTTTTGGGAGAACCGGGGAGCTGTTTTTT.

This clone is a singleton in its sample. This chain joins TRBV27 and TRBJ1-4, with 7 nucleotides matching TRBD1. Looked up from germline, CDR1 is MNHEY and CDR2 is SMNVEV (reference sequence). This CDR3 has 16 amino acids. The trim removed 5 bases at V and 9 bases at J, leaving 15 bases unmatched. CDR3 sequence reads: CASSRTPEGAGKKLFF. As DNA, the CDR3 is TGTGCCAGCAGTCGTACCCCCGAGGGGGCAGGGAAAAAACTGTTTTTT.

The chain carries TRBV11-2 and TRBJ1-4, with 7 bases fitting TRBD1. The CDR3 spans 15 residues. The ends lost 5 bases at V and 5 bases at J; junction bases unmatched: 8. Germline CDR1 reads SGHAT; CDR2 reads FQNNGV. This chain's CDR3 is CASSPLTGKNEKLFF. CDR3 nucleotides: TGTGCCAGCAGCCCCCTGACAGGGAAAAATGAAAAACTGTTTTTT.

This chain connects TRBV7-2 to TRBJ2-1; TRBD2 matches 7 bases. The CDR3 sequence is 13 residues long. Germline assignment: CDR1 SGHTA and CDR2 FQGNSA. V lost 8 bases and J lost 8; bases outside the gene matches: 9. The CDR3 nucleotides read TGTGCCAGCGGCGAGCGGGACCCCCATGAGCAGTTCTTC. It yields the protein CASGERDPHEQFF.

The rearrangement links TRBV5-1 to TRBJ2-3; 7 nucleotides agree with TRBD1. Germline loops: CDR1 SGHRS, CDR2 YFSETQ. The CDR3 is 13 amino acids. V was clipped by 4 bases and J by 3 bases; unmatched bases: 2. CDR3 sequence reads: CASSKQGTDTQYF. In DNA, the CDR3 is TGCGCCAGCAGCAAACAGGGGACAGATACGCAGTATTTT.

The chain combines TRBV28 with TRBJ1-5, with D maybe TRBD1 (6 bases). The CDR3 runs 15 residues. Germline V lookup: CDR1 MDHEN, CDR2 SYDVKM. The V end lost 2 bases, the J end lost 1 base, and 9 bases lay between the germline ends. The CDR3 loop is CASSLGTGSNQPQHF. CDR3 sequence (DNA): TGTGCCAGCAGTTTAGGAACAGGGAGCAATCAGCCCCAGCATTTT.

The rearrangement joins TRBV5-1 to TRBJ2-1; D ambiguous. The V and J ends lost 4 bases and 3 bases respectively, with 11 bases between them. CDR1 SGHRS and CDR2 YFSETQ come from the germline V gene. The CDR3 is made up of 14 amino acids. The CDR3: CASSADSFYNEQFF. The CDR3 DNA reads TGCGCCAGCAGCGCTGATAGTTTCTACAATGAGCAGTTCTTC.

The gene calls are TRBV5-1 and TRBJ1-1; 9 bases match TRBD1. J was trimmed by 5 bases and V by 4 bases; bases with no gene match: 6. This CDR3 contains 14 residues. Germline assignment: CDR1 SGHRS and CDR2 YFSETQ. The CDR3 nucleotides read TGCGCCAGCAGCCACGGACAGGGGCGGACTGAAGCTTTCTTT. Translation: CASSHGQGRTEAFF.

CDR3 in amino acids: CASSSSGSNQPQHF. As DNA, the CDR3 is TGTGCCAGCAGCTCCTCGGGGAGTAATCAGCCCCAGCATTTT. The rearrangement uses TRBV7-9 and TRBJ1-5; D unresolved. V was pared by 4 bases and J by 4 bases, with 11 bases between. From germline, CDR1 is SEHNR and CDR2 FQNEAQ (reference sequence). CDR3 size: 14 residues.